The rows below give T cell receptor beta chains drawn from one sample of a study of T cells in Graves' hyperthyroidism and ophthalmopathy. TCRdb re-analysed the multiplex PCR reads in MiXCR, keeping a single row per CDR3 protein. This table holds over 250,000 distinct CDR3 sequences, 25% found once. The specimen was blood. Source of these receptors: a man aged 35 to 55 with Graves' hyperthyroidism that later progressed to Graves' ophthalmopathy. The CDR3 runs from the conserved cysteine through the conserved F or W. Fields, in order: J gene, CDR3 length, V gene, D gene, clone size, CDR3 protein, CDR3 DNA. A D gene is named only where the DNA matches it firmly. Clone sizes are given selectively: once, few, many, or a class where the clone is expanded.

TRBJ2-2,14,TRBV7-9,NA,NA,CASRLTENPGELFF,TGTGCCAGCAGACTTACGGAAAATCCCGGGGAGCTGTTTTTT
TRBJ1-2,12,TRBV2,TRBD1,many,CASRGPDYGYTF,TGTGCCTCCAGGGGGCCGGACTATGGCTACACCTTC
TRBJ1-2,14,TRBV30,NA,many,CAWSLGGSNYGYTF,TGTGCCTGGAGCTTGGGGGGGTCGAACTATGGCTACACCTTC
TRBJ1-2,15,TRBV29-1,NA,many,CSVDALLREYYGYTF,TGCAGCGTCGACGCCTTGCTCCGAGAATACTATGGCTACACCTTC
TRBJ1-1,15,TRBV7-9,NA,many,CASSLGDTLNTEAFF,TGTGCCAGCAGCTTGGGTGACACCTTGAACACTGAAGCTTTCTTT
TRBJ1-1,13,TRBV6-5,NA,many,CASSYTLSTEAFF,TGTGCCAGCAGTTACACGTTGAGCACTGAAGCTTTCTTT
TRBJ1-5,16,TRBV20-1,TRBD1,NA,CSARGQGGWGGQPQHF,TGCAGTGCTAGAGGACAGGGGGGTTGGGGCGGTCAGCCCCAGCATTTT
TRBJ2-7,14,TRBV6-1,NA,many,CASSEVWDSYEQYF,TGTGCCAGCAGTGAAGTGTGGGATTCTTACGAGCAGTACTTC
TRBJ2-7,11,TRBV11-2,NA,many,CASSPGNEQYF,TGTGCCAGCAGCCCTGGAAACGAGCAGTACTTC
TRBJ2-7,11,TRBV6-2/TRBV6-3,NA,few,CASGVFAEQYF,TGTGCCAGTGGGGTGTTCGCCGAGCAGTACTTC
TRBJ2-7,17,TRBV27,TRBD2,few,CASSLLGTSGRSYEQYF,TGTGCCAGCAGTTTATTAGGGACTAGCGGGAGATCCTACGAGCAGTACTTC
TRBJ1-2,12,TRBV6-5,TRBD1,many,CASSGGVHGYTF,TGTGCCAGCTCAGGGGGCGTGCATGGCTACACCTTC
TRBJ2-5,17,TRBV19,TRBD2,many,CASSILTSSGREETQYF,TGTGCCAGTAGTATTCTTACGTCTAGCGGGAGGGAAGAGACCCAGTACTTC
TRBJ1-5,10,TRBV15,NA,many,CATPGQPQHF,TGTGCCACCCCAGGACAGCCCCAGCATTTT
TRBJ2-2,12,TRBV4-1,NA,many,CASSPLSGELFF,TGCGCCAGCAGCCCCCTATCCGGGGAGCTGTTTTTT
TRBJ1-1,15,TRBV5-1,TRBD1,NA,CASSFVPGGGTEAFF,TGCGCCAGCAGCTTTGTCCCAGGGGGCGGGACTGAAGCTTTCTTT
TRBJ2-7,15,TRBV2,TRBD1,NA,CASSNGAGQGDEQYF,TGTGCCAGCAGCAACGGGGCGGGACAGGGCGACGAGCAGTACTTC
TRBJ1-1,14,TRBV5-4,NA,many,CASSSHSFNTEAFF,TGTGCCAGCAGCTCCCATTCCTTCAACACTGAAGCTTTCTTT
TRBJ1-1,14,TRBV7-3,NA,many,CASSLMDGHTEAFF,TGTGCCAGCAGCTTAATGGACGGCCACACTGAAGCTTTCTTT
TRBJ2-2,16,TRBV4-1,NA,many,CASSQASSGGTGELFF,TGCGCCAGCAGCCAAGCGAGTTCTGGAGGTACCGGGGAGCTGTTTTTT
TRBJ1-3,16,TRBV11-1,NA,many,CASSYNGRGSGNTIYF,TGTGCCAGCAGTTACAACGGACGGGGCTCTGGAAACACCATATATTTT
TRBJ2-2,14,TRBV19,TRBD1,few,CATEYRGQVGELFF,TGTGCCACCGAGTACAGGGGGCAGGTCGGGGAGCTGTTTTTT
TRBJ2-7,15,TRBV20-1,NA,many,CSARAGTTTSYEQYF,TGCAGTGCTAGAGCGGGGACCACGACCTCCTACGAGCAGTACTTC
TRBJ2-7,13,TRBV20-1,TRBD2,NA,CSAEGGSSYEQYF,TGCAGTGCCGAAGGCGGGAGCTCCTACGAGCAGTACTTC
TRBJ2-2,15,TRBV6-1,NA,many,CASSKTGHRAGELFF,TGTGCCAGCAGTAAGACAGGCCACCGCGCCGGGGAGCTGTTTTTT
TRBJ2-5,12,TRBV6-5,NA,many,CASSYFGEAQYF,TGTGCCAGCAGTTACTTTGGAGAGGCCCAGTACTTC
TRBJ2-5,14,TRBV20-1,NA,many,CSAREGTGKETQYF,TGCAGTGCTAGAGAAGGGACGGGAAAGGAGACCCAGTACTTC
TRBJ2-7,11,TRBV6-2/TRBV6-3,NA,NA,CATQGLYEQYF,TGTGCCACCCAGGGGCTATACGAGCAGTACTTC
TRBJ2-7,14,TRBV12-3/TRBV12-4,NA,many,CASSLEARGYEQYF,TGTGCCAGCAGCCTAGAGGCCCGGGGCTACGAGCAGTACTTC
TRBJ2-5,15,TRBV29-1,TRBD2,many,CSVGLAGGPQETQYF,TGCAGCGTGGGACTAGCGGGAGGGCCCCAAGAGACCCAGTACTTC
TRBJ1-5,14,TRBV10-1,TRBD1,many,CASSATGVLQPQHF,TGCGCCAGCAGTGCAACAGGGGTACTACAGCCCCAGCATTTT
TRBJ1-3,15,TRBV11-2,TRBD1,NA,CASSLEGAGGYTIYF,TGTGCCAGCAGCTTAGAAGGTGCAGGGGGTTACACCATATATTTT
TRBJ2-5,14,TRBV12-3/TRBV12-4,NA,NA,CASSWGPPKETQYF,TGTGCCAGCAGTTGGGGCCCGCCGAAAGAGACCCAGTACTTC
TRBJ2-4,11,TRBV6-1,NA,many,CASNSQGIQYF,TGTGCCAGCAATTCACAAGGCATTCAGTACTTC
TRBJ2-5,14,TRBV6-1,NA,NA,CASSEGPSGETQYF,TGTGCCAGCAGTGAGGGGCCCTCGGGGGAGACCCAGTACTTC
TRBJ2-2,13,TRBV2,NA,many,CASTEEAGWELFF,TGTGCCAGCACCGAAGAGGCAGGGTGGGAGCTGTTTTTT
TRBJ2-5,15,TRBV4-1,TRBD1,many,CASSRSGTAEETQYF,TGCGCCAGCAGCCGTTCCGGGACAGCCGAAGAGACCCAGTACTTC
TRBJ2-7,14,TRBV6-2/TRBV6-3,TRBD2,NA,CASSNLAGSYEQYF,TGTGCCAGCAGTAACCTAGCGGGATCCTACGAGCAGTACTTC
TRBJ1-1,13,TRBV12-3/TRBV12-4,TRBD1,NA,CASSLATGAEAFF,TGTGCCAGCAGTTTAGCGACAGGGGCTGAAGCTTTCTTT
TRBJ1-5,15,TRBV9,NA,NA,CASSLPGGPNQPQHF,TGTGCCAGCAGCCTACCGGGGGGGCCCAATCAGCCCCAGCATTTT